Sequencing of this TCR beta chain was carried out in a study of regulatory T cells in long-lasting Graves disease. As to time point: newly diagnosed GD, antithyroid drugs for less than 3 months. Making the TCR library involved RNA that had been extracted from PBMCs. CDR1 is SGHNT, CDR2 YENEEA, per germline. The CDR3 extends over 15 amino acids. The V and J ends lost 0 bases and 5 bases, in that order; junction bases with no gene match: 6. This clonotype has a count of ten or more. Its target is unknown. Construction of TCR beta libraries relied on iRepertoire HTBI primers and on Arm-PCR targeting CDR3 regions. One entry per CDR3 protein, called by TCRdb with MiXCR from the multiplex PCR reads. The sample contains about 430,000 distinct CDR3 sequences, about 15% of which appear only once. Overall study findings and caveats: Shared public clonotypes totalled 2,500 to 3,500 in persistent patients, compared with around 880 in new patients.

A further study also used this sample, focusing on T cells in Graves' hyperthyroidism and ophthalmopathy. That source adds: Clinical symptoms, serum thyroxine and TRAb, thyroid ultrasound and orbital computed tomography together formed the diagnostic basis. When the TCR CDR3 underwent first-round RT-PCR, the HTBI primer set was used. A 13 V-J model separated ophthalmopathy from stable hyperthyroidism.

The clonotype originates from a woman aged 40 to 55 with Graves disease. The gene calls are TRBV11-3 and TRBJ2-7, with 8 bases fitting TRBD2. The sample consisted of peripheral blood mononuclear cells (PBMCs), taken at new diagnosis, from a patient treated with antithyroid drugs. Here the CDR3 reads CASSLEAGGGDEQYF. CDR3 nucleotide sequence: TGTGCCAGCAGCTTAGAGGCGGGAGGTGGCGACGAGCAGTACTTC.